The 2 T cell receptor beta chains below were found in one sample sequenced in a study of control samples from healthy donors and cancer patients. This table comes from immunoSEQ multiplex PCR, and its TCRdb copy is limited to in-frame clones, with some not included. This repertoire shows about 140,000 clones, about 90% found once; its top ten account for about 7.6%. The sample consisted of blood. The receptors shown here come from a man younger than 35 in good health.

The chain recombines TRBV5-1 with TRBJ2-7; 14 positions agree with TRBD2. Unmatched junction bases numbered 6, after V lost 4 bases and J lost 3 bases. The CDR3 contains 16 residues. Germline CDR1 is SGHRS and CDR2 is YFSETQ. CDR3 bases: TGCGCCAGCAGCGGCGGGACTAGCGGGGGTAGCTACGAGCAGTACTTC. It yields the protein CASSGGTSGGSYEQYF.

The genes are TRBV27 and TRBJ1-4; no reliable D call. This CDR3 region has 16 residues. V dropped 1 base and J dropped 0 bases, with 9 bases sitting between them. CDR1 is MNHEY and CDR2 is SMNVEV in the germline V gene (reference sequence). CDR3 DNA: TGTGCCAGCAGTTTATTATACGCTGCAACTAATGAAAAACTGTTTTTT. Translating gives CASSLLYAATNEKLFF.